These 8 T cell receptor beta chains originate from one sample sequenced in a study of blood T cell repertoires in COVID-19 (dated by TCRdb to the early 2020s). Libraries were constructed by the immunoSEQ multiplex PCR assay. Imported from immuneACCESS, the table was reduced by TCRdb to in-frame sequences with V and J called. These copies leave out some clones; in studies compared against another copy, an unresolved V gene accounts for under half, and the cause of the remainder is not known. The sample has 150,000 to 200,000 clones on record, 60% to 80% of them singletons. The top ten hold around 24% of the sample. Sequenced material: peripheral blood. The receptor source for this set is a woman in her 70s with acute or convalescent COVID-19.

This clone was detected only a few times. The chain is built from TRBV7-3 and TRBJ2-1, with 8 bases aligning to TRBD2. With V trimmed by 3 bases and J by 6 bases, 4 bases remained unmatched. The germline V gene has CDR1 SGHTA and CDR2 FQGTGA. The CDR3 has 14 amino acids. The CDR3 nucleotides read TGTGCCAGCAGCTTCGCGGGAGGTATCAATGAGCAGTTCTTC. It encodes CASSFAGGINEQFF.

This sequence joins TRBV12-5 and TRBJ2-3, with TRBD2 matching 7 bases. CDR3 length: 16 amino acids. J gave up 2 bases and V 0 bases, and 5 bases lay outside the gene matches. The germline CDR1 and CDR2 sequences are LGHNT and FRNRAP. The CDR3 sequence: CASGLVLAGVTDTQYF. CDR3 bases: TGTGCTAGTGGTTTGGTACTCGCGGGAGTCACAGATACGCAGTATTTT.

This chain links TRBV3-1 (or the pseudogene TRBV3-2) with TRBJ2-7; D is perhaps TRBD1 (6 bases). V lost 4 bases and J 0 bases, leaving 13 bases between the germline ends. Germline loops: CDR1 LGHDT, CDR2 YNNKEL (reference sequence). The CDR3 runs 15 residues. The CDR3 DNA sequence: TGTGCCAGCAGCCGGAACTGGGACACCTCCTACGAGCAGTACTTC. It specifies CASSRNWDTSYEQYF.

The chain employs TRBV20-1 and TRBJ2-1, with unresolved D. The CDR3 is 13 amino acids. The germline CDR1 and CDR2 sequences are DFQATT and SNEGSKA (reference sequence). Trimming stripped 3 bases from V and 10 bases from J, with 16 bases between. CDR3 coding DNA: TGCAGTGCTAGTCGCGCCAGGCTCCGGGAGCAGTTCTTC. This sequence encodes CSASRARLREQFF.

This clone was counted a few times. This chain uses TRBV7-9 with TRBJ1-2; 8 nucleotides align to TRBD1. There are 15 residues in the CDR3. The V gene's germline CDR1 is SEHNR and CDR2 FQNEAQ (reference sequence). Trimming at V came to 5 bases and at J to 0 bases, leaving 5 bases not matched to a gene. For the CDR3, the DNA is TGTGCCAGCAGCGAGCAGGGGGCCCCTAACTATGGCTACACCTTC. Its translation is CASSEQGAPNYGYTF.

This chain uses TRBV11-3 with TRBJ2-2; possible D gene TRBD1, 5 bases. V lost 5 bases and J lost 5, with 15 bases in between. The V gene's germline CDR1 is SGHNT and CDR2 YENEEA. The CDR3 sequence is 15 residues long. CDR3 nucleotides: TGTGCCAGCAGCCCAACGACAGCGCGAACCGGGGAGCTGTTTTTT. It translates to CASSPTTARTGELFF.

CDR3 coding DNA: TGTGCCAGCAGTTCCGGGGGAGGCGATAATTCACCCCTCCACTTT. It specifies CASSSGGGDNSPLHF. This sequence joins TRBV6-6 and TRBJ1-6, with D tentatively TRBD1 (5 bases). Germline CDR1 and CDR2: MNHNY and SVGAGI (reference sequence). V was clipped by 4 bases and J by 5 bases, with 12 bases between them. This CDR3 has 15 residues.

This chain joins TRBV11-2 and TRBJ2-5, with D maybe TRBD1 (5 bases). The V gene's germline CDR1 is SGHAT and CDR2 FQNNGV. There are 15 residues in the CDR3. V was clipped by 4 bases and J by 5 bases, with 17 bases between them. CDR3 in amino acids: CASSSLTGYRETQYF. CDR3 sequence (DNA): TGTGCCAGCAGCTCGTTAACAGGATATAGGGAGACCCAGTACTTC.